This T cell receptor (beta chain) emerged from a study of shared clonotypes between healthy human individuals. Whole-study findings and limits: Naive subsets generally exceeded memory subsets in estimated richness.

Trimming shortened V by 5 bases and J by 9 bases, and 11 bases separated the two germline ends. Germline assignment: CDR1 MNHNY and CDR2 SVGAGI (reference sequence). The CDR3 covers 13 residues. Using immunoSEQ multiplex PCR, the repertoire was profiled, and TCRdb retains in-frame clones only, with some absent. Of 2.5 million or so clones listed, roughly 92% are singletons. On this clone: Its target is not known.

Sequencing was done on a sample of naive CD4+ T cells sorted from blood. Subset defined: CD45RA+ positively selected. The V gene is TRBV6-6, the J gene TRBJ1-6; D call uncertain. The sequence was collected from a man between 18 and 29 years old in good health. CDR3 region: CASSLPGSSPLHF. The CDR3 coding sequence is TGTGCCAGCAGTCTCCCCGGGTCTTCACCCCTCCACTTT.